A selection of T cell receptor beta chains follows, all from one sample in a study of CD8+CD57+ T cells in acquired aplastic anemia. In TCRdb, the reads were re-called with MiXCR into one record per CDR3 protein. The table has approximately 380,000 distinct CDR3 sequences, about 70% seen once. The sample taken for sequencing was sorted CD4+, CD8+, or CD8+CD57+ T cells (not recorded which) from PBMCs. These receptors all come from a human donor in good health, serving as a control. Each CDR3 is given without its conserved first and last residue. Fields, in order: V gene, J gene, CDR3 protein.

V gene: TRBV9; J gene: TRBJ2-2; CDR3 protein: ASSLAGGSYEQF
V gene: TRBV9; J gene: TRBJ1-1; CDR3 protein: ASSAQSIGANAL
V gene: TRBV9; J gene: TRBJ2-6; CDR3 protein: ASSSHGERNYVLT
V gene: TRBV6-5; J gene: TRBJ2-4; CDR3 protein: ASAYAGGGSQNIQY
V gene: TRBV20-1; J gene: TRBJ2-7; CDR3 protein: SASTGGLSHEQY
V gene: TRBV6-2/TRBV6-3; J gene: TRBJ1-3; CDR3 protein: ASSYTGLGRQEYGNTIY
V gene: TRBV6-5; J gene: TRBJ2-7; CDR3 protein: ASLGGQKPYEQY
V gene: TRBV6-6; J gene: TRBJ2-7; CDR3 protein: ASSPGQNSYEQY
V gene: TRBV9; J gene: TRBJ2-7; CDR3 protein: ASSVTRQDEQY
V gene: TRBV25-1; J gene: TRBJ1-6; CDR3 protein: ASSELGINSPLH
V gene: TRBV10-3; J gene: .; CDR3 protein: AISGGGSSYTQY
V gene: TRBV2; J gene: TRBJ2-3; CDR3 protein: ASSVKHPQY
V gene: TRBV7-9; J gene: TRBJ2-2; CDR3 protein: ASSLVPNTEELF
V gene: TRBV5-1; J gene: TRBJ2-7; CDR3 protein: ASSLEGRLDEQY
V gene: TRBV6-1; J gene: TRBJ2-1; CDR3 protein: ASSVPGVNNEQF
V gene: TRBV20-1; J gene: TRBJ1-1; CDR3 protein: SAREGGDTEAF
V gene: TRBV24-1; J gene: TRBJ2-7; CDR3 protein: ATSNIATGGGYEQY
V gene: TRBV12-3/TRBV12-4; J gene: TRBJ2-7; CDR3 protein: ASSLYICSARFRKAGGSYEQY
V gene: TRBV19; J gene: TRBJ2-7; CDR3 protein: ASSIEDRGLFYEQY
V gene: TRBV7-6; J gene: TRBJ2-3; CDR3 protein: ASRLGVGGQY
V gene: TRBV7-3; J gene: TRBJ2-7; CDR3 protein: ASSIAGQSGEY
V gene: TRBV7-3; J gene: TRBJ1-5; CDR3 protein: ASSLGQGRNHPFH
V gene: TRBV6-1; J gene: TRBJ1-2; CDR3 protein: ASSEGDTVGYGYT
V gene: TRBV7-9; J gene: TRBJ2-3; CDR3 protein: AFRTGGSYEPYF
V gene: TRBV12-3/TRBV12-4; J gene: TRBJ2-5; CDR3 protein: ASSTDRGRNQY
V gene: TRBV20-1; J gene: TRBJ1-1; CDR3 protein: SARAGRQRTEAF
V gene: TRBV12-3/TRBV12-4; J gene: TRBJ2-1; CDR3 protein: ASGLAGPNEQF
V gene: TRBV9; J gene: TRBJ2-1; CDR3 protein: ASSVLGGGASIEQF
V gene: TRBV7-3; J gene: TRBJ2-1; CDR3 protein: ASSLGGANSKDLF
V gene: TRBV6-1; J gene: TRBJ1-6; CDR3 protein: ASSKQHTGQSNSPLH
V gene: TRBV27; J gene: TRBJ1-1; CDR3 protein: ASSLAGEIV
V gene: TRBV4-3; J gene: TRBJ1-1; CDR3 protein: ASSAHQGQGLNTEAF
V gene: TRBV7-8; J gene: TRBJ2-2; CDR3 protein: ASSPQVGNTGELF
V gene: TRBV5-1; J gene: TRBJ2-2; CDR3 protein: ASSPNPGTATGELF
V gene: TRBV2; J gene: TRBJ1-1; CDR3 protein: ASRDGRINAAHF
V gene: TRBV2; J gene: TRBJ2-6; CDR3 protein: ASKHSRGSGANVLT
V gene: TRBV29-1; J gene: TRBJ1-1; CDR3 protein: SAQGRKAN
V gene: TRBV29-1; J gene: TRBJ1-1; CDR3 protein: SVEGTGFMNTEAF
V gene: TRBV7-9; J gene: TRBJ1-6; CDR3 protein: ASSLSAQDREQFH
V gene: TRBV5-1; J gene: TRBJ2-7; CDR3 protein: ASRNPQETHLFYEQY
V gene: TRBV5-1; J gene: .; CDR3 protein: ASSVGQGGNYEQY
V gene: TRBV7-3; J gene: TRBJ2-3; CDR3 protein: ASSLRSTEAMQC
V gene: TRBV7-3; J gene: TRBJ2-5; CDR3 protein: ASGIGGGVTQS
V gene: TRBV7-6; J gene: TRBJ2-5; CDR3 protein: ASSPGSGTGQETQY
V gene: TRBV19; J gene: TRBJ1-1; CDR3 protein: ASSIIENTEAF
V gene: TRBV7-8; J gene: TRBJ2-5; CDR3 protein: ASSSPGLATED
V gene: TRBV2; J gene: TRBJ2-5; CDR3 protein: ASSPGAATQETQY